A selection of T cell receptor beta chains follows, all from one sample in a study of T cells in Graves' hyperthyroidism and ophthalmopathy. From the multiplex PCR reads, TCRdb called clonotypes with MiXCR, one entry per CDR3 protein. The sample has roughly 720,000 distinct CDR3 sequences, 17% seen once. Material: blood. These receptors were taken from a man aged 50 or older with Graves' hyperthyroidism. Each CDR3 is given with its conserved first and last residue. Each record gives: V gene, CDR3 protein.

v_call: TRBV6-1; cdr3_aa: CASSRTGTGMVNEQYF
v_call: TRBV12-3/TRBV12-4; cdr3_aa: CASSFSTGPNTGELFF
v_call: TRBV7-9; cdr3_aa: CASSPKTATYNEQFF
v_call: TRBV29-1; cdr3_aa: CSVETGTTNEKLFF
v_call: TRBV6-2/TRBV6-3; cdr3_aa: CASSYFPGTNTEAFF
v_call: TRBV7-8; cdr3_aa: CASSLGGGSQEKLFF
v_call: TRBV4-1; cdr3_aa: CASSQEDGRIYEQYF
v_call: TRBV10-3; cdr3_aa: CAISEFGPMNTEAFF
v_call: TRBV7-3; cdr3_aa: CASSSLAGDYNEQFF
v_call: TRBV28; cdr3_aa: CASSPNWTGRLANSYNEQFF
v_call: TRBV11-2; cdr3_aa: CASSLIPTDSYGYTF
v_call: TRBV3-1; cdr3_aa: CASSQSQMSLGTDTQYF
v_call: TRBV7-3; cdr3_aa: CASSTGLAGPCTDTQYF
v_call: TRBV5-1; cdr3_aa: CASSLGPVSTDTQYF
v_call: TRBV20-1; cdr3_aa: CSGIKGDAYEQYF
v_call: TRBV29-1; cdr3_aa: CSVDGTAQETQYF
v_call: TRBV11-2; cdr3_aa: CASSFTGGTDEQYF
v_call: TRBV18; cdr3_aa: CASSPPAAGDTQYF
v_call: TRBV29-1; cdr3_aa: CSVDDARDIQYF
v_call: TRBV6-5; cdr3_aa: CASSYRAGQHQETQYF